A selection of T cell receptor beta chains follows, all from one sample in a study of blood T cells in healthy people across ages. TCRdb fed the 5' RACE reads into MiXCR, producing one record per CDR3 protein. Of some 1.6 million distinct CDR3 sequences in the sample, about 35% are singletons; the top ten hold approximately 10%. The sequenced sample was blood. These receptors were collected from a woman in her 30s in good health. Both conserved end residues are part of each CDR3. A D gene is named only where the DNA matches it firmly.

CDR3 protein | J gene | D gene | V gene
CASSQDLRGGYEQYF | TRBJ2-7 | . | TRBV3-1
CASSRGLAGAVDEQFF | TRBJ2-1 | TRBD2 | TRBV6-6
CASRHSGTATDTQYF | TRBJ2-3 | TRBD1 | TRBV6-1
CASSLEGARFTGANVLTF | TRBJ2-6 | TRBD1 | TRBV5-1
CANSVSGTRDNEQFF | TRBJ2-1 | . | TRBV6-5
CSASIYEQYF | TRBJ2-7 | . | TRBV20-1
CASSLGYSYQETQYF | TRBJ2-5 | . | TRBV11-2
CAISESHNTDTQYF | TRBJ2-3 | . | TRBV10-3
CSARDRGSGIYNEQFF | TRBJ2-1 | TRBD2 | TRBV20-1
CASSSPGLLGGEQFF | TRBJ2-1 | . | TRBV28
CASSLSEHAWEKQTSYEQYF | TRBJ2-7 | . | TRBV27
CASSQALGITDTQYF | TRBJ2-3 | . | TRBV3-1
CSAGNGLIYEQYF | TRBJ2-7 | . | TRBV20-1
CSAHGTRGPYEQYF | TRBJ2-7 | TRBD2 | TRBV20-1
CASSQEFSDSENEQFF | TRBJ2-1 | . | TRBV3-1
CASSPPRIGTAANTEAFF | TRBJ1-1 | . | TRBV7-9
CASSPGGSGTQYF | TRBJ2-3 | . | TRBV7-9
CSASDYREIEEKLFF | TRBJ1-4 | . | TRBV20-1
CASSLIGQYQETQYF | TRBJ2-5 | . | TRBV12-3/TRBV12-4
CASSQTIPGQTIYEQYF | TRBJ2-7 | TRBD1 | TRBV6-1
CASSQVYGGEQFF | TRBJ2-1 | . | TRBV3-1
CASSGGTTTHNEQFF | TRBJ2-1 | . | TRBV28
CASSSLPGGPYNEQFF | TRBJ2-1 | TRBD2 | TRBV7-8
CSAPGTGRNEQFF | TRBJ2-1 | TRBD1 | TRBV20-1
CAWECGGSGANVLTF | TRBJ2-6 | TRBD2 | TRBV30
CASSFGGRTHDEQFF | TRBJ2-1 | TRBD2 | TRBV27
CASSYFSPETQYF | . | . | TRBV6-6
CASSYSSGSTEAFF | TRBJ1-1 | . | TRBV6-2/TRBV6-3
CASSQEGPPDGYTF | TRBJ1-2 | . | TRBV4-1
CAGGRDRTNEKLFF | TRBJ1-4 | TRBD1 | TRBV6-1